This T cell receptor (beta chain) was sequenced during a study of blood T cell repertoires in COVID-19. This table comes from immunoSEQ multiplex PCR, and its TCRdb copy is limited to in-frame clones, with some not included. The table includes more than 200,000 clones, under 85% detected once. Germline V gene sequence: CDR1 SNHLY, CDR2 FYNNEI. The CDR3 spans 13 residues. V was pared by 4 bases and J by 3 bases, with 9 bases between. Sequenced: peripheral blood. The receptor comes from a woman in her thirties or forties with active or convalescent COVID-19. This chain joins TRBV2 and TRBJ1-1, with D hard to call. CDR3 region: CASSVLGDTEAFF. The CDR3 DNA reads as TGTGCCAGCAGTGTATTGGGAGACACTGAAGCTTTCTTT.